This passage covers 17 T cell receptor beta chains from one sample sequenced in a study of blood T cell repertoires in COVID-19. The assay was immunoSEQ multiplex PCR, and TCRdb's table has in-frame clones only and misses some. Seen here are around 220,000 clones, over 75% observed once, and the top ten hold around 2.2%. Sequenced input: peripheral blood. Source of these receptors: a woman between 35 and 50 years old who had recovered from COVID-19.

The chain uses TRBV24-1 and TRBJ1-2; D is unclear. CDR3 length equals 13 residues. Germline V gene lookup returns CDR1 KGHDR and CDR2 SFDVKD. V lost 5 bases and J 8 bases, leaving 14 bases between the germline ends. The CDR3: CATSVSAAGGYTF. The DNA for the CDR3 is TGTGCCACCAGTGTCTCAGCGGCGGGGGGCTACACCTTC.

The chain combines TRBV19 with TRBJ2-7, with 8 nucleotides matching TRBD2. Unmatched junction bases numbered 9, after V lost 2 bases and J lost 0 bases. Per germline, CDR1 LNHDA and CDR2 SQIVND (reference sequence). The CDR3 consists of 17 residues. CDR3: CASSITAGGTSSYEQYF. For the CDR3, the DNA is TGTGCCAGTAGTATAACGGCGGGGGGAACTAGCTCCTACGAGCAGTACTTC.

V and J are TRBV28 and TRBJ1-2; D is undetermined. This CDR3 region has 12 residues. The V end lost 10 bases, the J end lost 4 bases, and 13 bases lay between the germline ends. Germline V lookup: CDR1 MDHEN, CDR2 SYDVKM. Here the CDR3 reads CATRRGAYGYTF. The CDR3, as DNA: TGTGCCACCCGTCGAGGAGCCTATGGCTACACCTTC.

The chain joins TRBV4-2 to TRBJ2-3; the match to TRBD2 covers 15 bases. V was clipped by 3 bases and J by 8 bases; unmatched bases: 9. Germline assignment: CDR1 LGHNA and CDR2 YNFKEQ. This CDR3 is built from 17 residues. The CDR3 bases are TGTGCCAGCAGCCAGGGCCCGGGACTAGCGGGAGGACGTACGCAGTATTTT. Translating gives CASSQGPGLAGGRTQYF.

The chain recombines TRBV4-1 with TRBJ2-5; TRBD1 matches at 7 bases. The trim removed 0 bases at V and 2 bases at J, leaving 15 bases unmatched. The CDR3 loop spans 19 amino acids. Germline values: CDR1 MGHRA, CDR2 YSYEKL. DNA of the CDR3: TGCGCCAGCAGCCAAGACCCACGACAGGGAATAACCCGACAAGAGACCCAGTACTTC. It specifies CASSQDPRQGITRQETQYF.

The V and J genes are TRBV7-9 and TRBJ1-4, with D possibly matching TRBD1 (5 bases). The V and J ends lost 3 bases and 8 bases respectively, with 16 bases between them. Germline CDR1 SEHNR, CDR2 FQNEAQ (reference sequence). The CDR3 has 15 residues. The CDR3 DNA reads TGTGCCAGCAGCTTCCCGGGTAGGGGTGGAGAAAAACTGTTTTTT. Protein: CASSFPGRGGEKLFF.

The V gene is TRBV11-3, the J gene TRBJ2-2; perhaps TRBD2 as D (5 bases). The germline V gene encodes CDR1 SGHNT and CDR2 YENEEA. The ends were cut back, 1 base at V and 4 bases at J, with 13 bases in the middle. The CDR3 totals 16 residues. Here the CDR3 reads CASSLGGPRVTGELFF. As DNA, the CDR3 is TGTGCCAGCAGCTTAGGAGGGCCCCGTGTCACCGGGGAGCTGTTTTTT.

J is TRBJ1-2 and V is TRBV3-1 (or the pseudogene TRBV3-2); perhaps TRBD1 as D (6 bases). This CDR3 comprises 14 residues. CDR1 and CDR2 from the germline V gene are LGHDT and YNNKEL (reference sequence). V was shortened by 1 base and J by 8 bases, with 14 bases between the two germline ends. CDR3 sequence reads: CASSQVGRGLGYTF. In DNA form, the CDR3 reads TGTGCCAGCAGCCAAGTGGGCAGGGGACTAGGCTACACCTTC.

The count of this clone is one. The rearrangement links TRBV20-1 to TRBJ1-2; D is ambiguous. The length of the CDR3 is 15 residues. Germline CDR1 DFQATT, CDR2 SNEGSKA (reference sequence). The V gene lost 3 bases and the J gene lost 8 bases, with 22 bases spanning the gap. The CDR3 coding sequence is TGCAGTGCTAGTACGATCCGGGGAGATGCGGGAGGCTACACCTTC. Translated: CSASTIRGDAGGYTF.

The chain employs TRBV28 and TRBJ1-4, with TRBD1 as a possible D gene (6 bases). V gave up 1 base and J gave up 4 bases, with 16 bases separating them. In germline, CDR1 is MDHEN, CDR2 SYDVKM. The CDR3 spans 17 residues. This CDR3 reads CASSLLKRQDLNEKLFF. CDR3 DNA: TGTGCCAGCAGTTTATTGAAACGACAGGACCTTAATGAAAAACTGTTTTTT.

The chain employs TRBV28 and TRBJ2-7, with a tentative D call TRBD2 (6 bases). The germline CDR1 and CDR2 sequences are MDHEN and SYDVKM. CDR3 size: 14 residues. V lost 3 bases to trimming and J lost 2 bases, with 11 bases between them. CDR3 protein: CASSFGGRAYEQYF. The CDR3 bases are TGTGCCAGCAGTTTCGGGGGAAGGGCCTACGAGCAGTACTTC.

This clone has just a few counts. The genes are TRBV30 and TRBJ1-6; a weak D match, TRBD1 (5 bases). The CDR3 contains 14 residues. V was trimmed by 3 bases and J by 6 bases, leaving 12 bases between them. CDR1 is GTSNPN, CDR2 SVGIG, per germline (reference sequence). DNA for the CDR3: TGTGCCTGGAGAAGTGCAGGGATTAATTCACCCCTCCACTTT. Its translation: CAWRSAGINSPLHF.

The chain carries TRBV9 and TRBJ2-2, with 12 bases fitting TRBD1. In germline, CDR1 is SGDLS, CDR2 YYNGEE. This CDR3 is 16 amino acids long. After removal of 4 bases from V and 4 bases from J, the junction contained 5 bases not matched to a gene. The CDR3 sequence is CASSKGTGGGTGELFF. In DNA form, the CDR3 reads TGTGCCAGCAGCAAAGGGACAGGGGGCGGCACCGGGGAGCTGTTTTTT.

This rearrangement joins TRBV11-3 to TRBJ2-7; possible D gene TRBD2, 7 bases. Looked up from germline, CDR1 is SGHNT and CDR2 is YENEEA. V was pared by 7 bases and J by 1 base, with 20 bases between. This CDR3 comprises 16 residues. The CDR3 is CASTAGRGGTSYEQYF. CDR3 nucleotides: TGTGCCAGCACCGCAGGGAGGGGGGGCACGTCCTACGAGCAGTACTTC.

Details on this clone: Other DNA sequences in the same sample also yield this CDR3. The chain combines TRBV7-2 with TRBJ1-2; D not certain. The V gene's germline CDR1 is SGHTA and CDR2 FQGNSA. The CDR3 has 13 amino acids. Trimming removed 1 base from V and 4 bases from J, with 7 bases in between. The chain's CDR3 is CASSLDRSYGYTF. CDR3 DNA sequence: TGTGCCAGCAGCTTAGACAGATCCTATGGCTACACCTTC. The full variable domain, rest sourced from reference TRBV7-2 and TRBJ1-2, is GAGVSQSPSNKVTEKGKDVELRCDPISGHTALYWYRQSLGQGLEFLIYFQGNSAPDKSGLPSDRFSAERTGGSVSTLTIQRTQQEDSAVYLCASSLDRSYGYTFGSGTRLTVV.

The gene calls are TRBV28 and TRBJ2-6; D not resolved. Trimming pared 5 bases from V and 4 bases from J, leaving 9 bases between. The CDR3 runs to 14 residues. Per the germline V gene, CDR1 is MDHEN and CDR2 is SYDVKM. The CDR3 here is CASSPSWGANVLTF. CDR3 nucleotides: TGTGCCAGCAGTCCTAGTTGGGGGGCCAACGTCCTGACTTTC.

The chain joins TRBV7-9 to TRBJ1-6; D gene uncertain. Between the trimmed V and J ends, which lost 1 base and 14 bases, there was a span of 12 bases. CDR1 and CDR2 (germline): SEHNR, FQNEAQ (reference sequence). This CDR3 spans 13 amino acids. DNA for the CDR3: TGTGCCAGCAGCTTAGAAACGGGTAGAACCCTCCACTTT. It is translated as CASSLETGRTLHF. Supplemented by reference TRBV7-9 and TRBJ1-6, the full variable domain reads DTGVSQNPRHKITKRGQNVTFRCDPISEHNRLYWYRQTLGQGPEFLTYFQNEAQLEKSRLLSDRFSAERPKGSFSTLEIQRTEQGDSAMYLCASSLETGRTLHFGNGTRLTVT.